This T cell receptor (beta chain) came from a study of cytomegalovirus exposure and HLA in healthy donors. CDR1 is LNHDA and CDR2 is SQIVND in the germline V gene (reference sequence). V was clipped by 7 bases and J by 5 bases, with 14 bases between them. This CDR3 spans 13 amino acids. For this clone: Its antigen is undetermined.

General study results and limits: Reports described diagnosis of cytomegalovirus status by the classifier as highly specific and sensitive.

13 Jbeta primers and 60 Vbeta primers were used for the PCR. TCRdb's copy holds only in-frame clones and misses some; the assay was immunoSEQ multiplex PCR. The table lists some 140,000 clones, 77% of them singletons. The chain carries TRBV19 and TRBJ1-2; maybe TRBD1 (5 bases). This TCR derives from a man between 25 and 39 years old in good health and CMV-seronegative. Sequencing input: PBMCs. CDR3 residues: CASNWAGLYGYTF. The CDR3, as DNA: TGTGCCAGTAATTGGGCAGGGTTATATGGCTACACCTTC.